The clone carrying this T cell receptor beta chain showed up just a few times. Its target is not known. The record originates from a study of CD8 T cells in ankylosing spondylitis. The CDR3 totals 14 residues. V lost 3 bases to trimming and J lost 1 base, with 10 bases between them. TCRdb called the 5' RACE reads again in MiXCR, with one record for every CDR3 protein. The data hold about 350,000 distinct CDR3 sequences, with approximately 22% observed a single time. Study findings and constraints: Significantly higher representation of disease-linked clones was reported for matched ankylosing spondylitis synovial fluid.

The chain couples TRBV12-3 or TRBV12-4 to TRBJ2-7; D is undetermined. The specimen was blood, either unsorted or a sorted T cell fraction (not recorded which). The receptor was derived from a male donor with ankylosing spondylitis or in good health (not recorded which). The CDR3 protein is CASSLWPGSYEQYF. Written as DNA, the CDR3 is TGTGCCAGCAGTTTGTGGCCCGGATCCTACGAGCAGTACTTC.